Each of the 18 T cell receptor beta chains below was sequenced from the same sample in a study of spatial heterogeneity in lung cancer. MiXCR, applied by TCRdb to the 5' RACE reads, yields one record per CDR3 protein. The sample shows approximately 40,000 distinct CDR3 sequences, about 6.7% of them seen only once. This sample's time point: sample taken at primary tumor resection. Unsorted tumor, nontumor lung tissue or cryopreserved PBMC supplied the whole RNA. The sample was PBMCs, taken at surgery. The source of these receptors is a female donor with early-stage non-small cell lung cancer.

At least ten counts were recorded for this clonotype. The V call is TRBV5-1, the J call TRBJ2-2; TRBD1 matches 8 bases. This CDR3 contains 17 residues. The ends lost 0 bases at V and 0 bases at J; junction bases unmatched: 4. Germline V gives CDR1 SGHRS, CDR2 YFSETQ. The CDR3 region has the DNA TGCGCCAGCAGCTTGGATCCACAGGGGGCGAACACCGGGGAGCTGTTTTTT. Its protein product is CASSLDPQGANTGELFF.

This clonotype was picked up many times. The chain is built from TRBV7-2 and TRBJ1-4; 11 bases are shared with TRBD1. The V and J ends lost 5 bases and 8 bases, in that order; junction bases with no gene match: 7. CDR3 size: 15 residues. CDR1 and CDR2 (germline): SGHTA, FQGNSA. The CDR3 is CASSGAGTGGEKLFF. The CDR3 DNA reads TGTGCCAGCAGCGGAGCCGGGACAGGGGGAGAAAAACTGTTTTTT.

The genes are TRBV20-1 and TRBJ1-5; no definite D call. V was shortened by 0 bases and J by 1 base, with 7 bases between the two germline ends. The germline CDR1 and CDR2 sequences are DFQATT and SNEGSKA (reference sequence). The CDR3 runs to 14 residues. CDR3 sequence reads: CSARDPGSNQPQHF. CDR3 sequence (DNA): TGCAGTGCTAGAGACCCGGGGAGCAATCAGCCCCAGCATTTT.

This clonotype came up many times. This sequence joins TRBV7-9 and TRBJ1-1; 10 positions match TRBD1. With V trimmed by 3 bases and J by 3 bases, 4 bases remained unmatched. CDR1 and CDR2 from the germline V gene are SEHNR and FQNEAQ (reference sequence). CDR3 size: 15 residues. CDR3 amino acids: CASSFPGTGDTEAFF. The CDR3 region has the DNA TGTGCCAGCAGCTTCCCCGGGACAGGGGACACTGAAGCTTTCTTT.

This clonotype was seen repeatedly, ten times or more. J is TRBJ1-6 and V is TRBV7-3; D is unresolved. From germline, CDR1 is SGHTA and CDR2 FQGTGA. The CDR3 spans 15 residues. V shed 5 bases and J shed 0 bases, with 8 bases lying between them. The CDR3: CASSPSGSYNSPLHF. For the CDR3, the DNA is TGTGCCAGCAGCCCCTCGGGCTCCTATAATTCACCCCTCCACTTT.

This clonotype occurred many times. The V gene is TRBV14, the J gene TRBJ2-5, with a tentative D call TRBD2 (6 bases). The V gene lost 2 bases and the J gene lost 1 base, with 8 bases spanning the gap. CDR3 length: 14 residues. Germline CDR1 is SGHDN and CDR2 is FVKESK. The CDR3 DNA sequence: TGTGCCAGCAGCCAATGGCGGGGCCAAGAGACCCAGTACTTC. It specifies CASSQWRGQETQYF.

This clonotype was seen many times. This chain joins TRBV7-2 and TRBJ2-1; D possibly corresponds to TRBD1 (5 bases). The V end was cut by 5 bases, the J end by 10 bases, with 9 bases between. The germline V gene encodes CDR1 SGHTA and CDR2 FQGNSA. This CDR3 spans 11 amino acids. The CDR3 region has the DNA TGTGCCAGCAGCCCCAGACAGGAGCAGTTCTTC. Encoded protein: CASSPRQEQFF.

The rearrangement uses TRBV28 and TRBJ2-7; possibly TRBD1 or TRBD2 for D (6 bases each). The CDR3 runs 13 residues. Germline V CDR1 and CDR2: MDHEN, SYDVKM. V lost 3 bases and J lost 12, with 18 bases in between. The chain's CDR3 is CASSLGVLGGGYF. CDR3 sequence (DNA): TGTGCCAGCAGTTTGGGTGTCCTCGGAGGGGGGTACTTC.

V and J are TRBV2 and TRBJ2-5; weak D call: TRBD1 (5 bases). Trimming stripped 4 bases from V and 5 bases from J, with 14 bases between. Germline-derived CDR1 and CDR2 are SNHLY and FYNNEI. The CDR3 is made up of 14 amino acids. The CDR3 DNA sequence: TGTGCCAGCAGTGTTGTTCGGGCAGGGGAGACCCAGTACTTC. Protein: CASSVVRAGETQYF.

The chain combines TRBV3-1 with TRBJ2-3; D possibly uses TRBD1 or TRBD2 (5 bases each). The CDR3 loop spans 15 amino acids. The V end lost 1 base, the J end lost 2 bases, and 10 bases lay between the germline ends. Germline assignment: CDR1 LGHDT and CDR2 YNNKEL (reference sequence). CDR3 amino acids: CASSQVEGSTDTQYF. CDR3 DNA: TGTGCCAGCAGCCAAGTAGAGGGGTCCACAGATACGCAGTATTTT.

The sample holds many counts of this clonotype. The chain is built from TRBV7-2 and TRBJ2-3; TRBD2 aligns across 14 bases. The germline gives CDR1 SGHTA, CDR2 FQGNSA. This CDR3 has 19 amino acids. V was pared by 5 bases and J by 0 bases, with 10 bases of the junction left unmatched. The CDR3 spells CASSAPRTSGGLSTDTQYF. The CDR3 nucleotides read TGTGCCAGCAGCGCTCCTAGGACTAGCGGGGGGCTAAGCACAGATACGCAGTATTTT.

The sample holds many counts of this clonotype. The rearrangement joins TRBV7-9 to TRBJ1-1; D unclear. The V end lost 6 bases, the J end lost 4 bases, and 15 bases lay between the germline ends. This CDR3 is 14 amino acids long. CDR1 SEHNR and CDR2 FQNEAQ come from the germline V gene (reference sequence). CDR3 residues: CASRLISGSTEAFF. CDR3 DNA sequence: TGTGCCAGCAGGCTTATCTCGGGGAGCACTGAAGCTTTCTTT.

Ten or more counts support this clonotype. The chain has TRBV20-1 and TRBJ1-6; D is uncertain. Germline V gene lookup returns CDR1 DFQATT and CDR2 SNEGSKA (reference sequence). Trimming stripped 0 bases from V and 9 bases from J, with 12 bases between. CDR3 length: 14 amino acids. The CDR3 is CSARDPFPGSPLHF. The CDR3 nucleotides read TGCAGTGCTAGAGACCCCTTTCCGGGTTCACCCCTCCACTTT.

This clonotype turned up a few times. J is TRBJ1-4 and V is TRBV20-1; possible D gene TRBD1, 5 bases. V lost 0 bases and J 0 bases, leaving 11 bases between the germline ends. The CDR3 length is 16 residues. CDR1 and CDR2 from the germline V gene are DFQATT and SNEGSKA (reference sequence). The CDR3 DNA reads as TGCAGTGCTAGAGATCCCAGGGTAGCAACTAATGAAAAACTGTTTTTT. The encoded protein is CSARDPRVATNEKLFF.

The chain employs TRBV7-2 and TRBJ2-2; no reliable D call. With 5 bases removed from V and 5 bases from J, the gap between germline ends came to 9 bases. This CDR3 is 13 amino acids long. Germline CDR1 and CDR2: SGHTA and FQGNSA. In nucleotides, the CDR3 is TGTGCCAGCAGCCCCCGGATGACCGGGGAGCTGTTTTTT. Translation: CASSPRMTGELFF.

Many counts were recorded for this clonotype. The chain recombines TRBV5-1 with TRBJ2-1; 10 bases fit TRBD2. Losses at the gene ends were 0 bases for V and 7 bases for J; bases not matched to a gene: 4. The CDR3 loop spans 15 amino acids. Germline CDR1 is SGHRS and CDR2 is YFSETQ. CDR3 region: CASSLGNSGGNEQFF. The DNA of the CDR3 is TGCGCCAGCAGCTTGGGAAATAGCGGGGGGAATGAGCAGTTCTTC.

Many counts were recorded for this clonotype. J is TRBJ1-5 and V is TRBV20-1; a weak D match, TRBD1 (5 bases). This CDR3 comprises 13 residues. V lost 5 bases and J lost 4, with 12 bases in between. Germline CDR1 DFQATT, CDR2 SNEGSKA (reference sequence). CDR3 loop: CSAFDSPNQPQHF. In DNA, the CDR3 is TGCAGTGCTTTCGACAGCCCAAATCAGCCCCAGCATTTT.

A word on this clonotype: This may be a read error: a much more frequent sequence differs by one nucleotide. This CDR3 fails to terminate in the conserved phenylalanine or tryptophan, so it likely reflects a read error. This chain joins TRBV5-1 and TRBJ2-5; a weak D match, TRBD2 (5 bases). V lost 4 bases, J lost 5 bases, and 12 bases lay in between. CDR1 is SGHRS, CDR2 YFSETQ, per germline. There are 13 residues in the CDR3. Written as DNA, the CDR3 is TGCGCCAGCAGCGAGGGATCTCCGGAGACCCAGTACATC. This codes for CASSEGSPETQYI.